A single TCR beta chain is shown here with its context. Trimming took off 6 bases at V and 6 bases at J, with 19 bases between the two ends. This CDR3 spans 15 amino acids. Germline CDR1 SGHRS, CDR2 YFSETQ. The sample comes from a study of blood T cell repertoires in COVID-19. The protocol was immunoSEQ multiplex PCR, while the TCRdb copy is restricted to in-frame clones and leaves out a portion. The top ten clones hold 8.2% of a sample with about 43,000 clones, 65% to 85% of them seen once. The clonotype comes from a man aged 80 or over in a cohort sampled during active COVID-19. J is TRBJ2-1 and V is TRBV5-1; D unclear. The sample was peripheral blood. The CDR3: CASKPGLGIGNEQFF. CDR3 in DNA: TGCGCCAGCAAACCAGGTCTGGGTATCGGCAATGAGCAGTTCTTC.